Listed here are 9 T cell receptor beta chains from one sample, sequenced in a study of cytomegalovirus exposure and HLA in healthy donors. With 60 Vbeta and 13 Jbeta primers, the PCR was carried out. The data were produced by immunoSEQ multiplex PCR, yet TCRdb's version contains in-frame clones alone and is incomplete. The table has hundreds of thousands of clones, 75% to 80% seen once. The source material was PBMCs. These receptors all stem from a male donor in good health and CMV-seronegative.

The genes are TRBV7-9 and TRBJ2-7; D not resolved. V lost 5 bases, J lost 1 base, and 12 bases lay in between. From germline, CDR1 is SEHNR and CDR2 FQNEAQ (reference sequence). CDR3 size: 14 residues. The CDR3 region is CASSPSGRSYEQYF. CDR3 in DNA: TGTGCCAGCAGCCCATCCGGCAGGTCCTACGAGCAGTACTTC.

V usage is TRBV7-3 and J usage is TRBJ2-7; 13 bases match TRBD2. This CDR3 has 15 amino acids. Trimming took 5 bases from V and 6 from J; bases not matched to a gene: 7. The germline CDR1 and CDR2 sequences are SGHTA and FQGTGA. This CDR3 is CASSPRTSGRSEQYF. As DNA, the CDR3 is TGTGCCAGCAGCCCCCGGACTAGCGGGAGATCCGAGCAGTACTTC.

The J gene is TRBJ2-5, the V gene TRBV7-2, with D possibly being TRBD1 (6 bases). The J call may be incorrect, as the DNA end agrees better with TRBJ2-7. The CDR3 is 12 amino acids. CDR1 SGHTA and CDR2 FQGNSA come from the germline V gene. The CDR3 nucleotides are TGTGCCAGCAGCCGGACAGACTACGAGCAGTACTTC. It codes for CASSRTDYEQYF.

The gene calls are TRBV5-6 and TRBJ1-2; 8 positions match TRBD1. V was clipped by 4 bases and J by 8 bases; unmatched bases: 13. The CDR3 runs 15 residues. Germline values: CDR1 SGHDT, CDR2 YYEEEE. DNA of the CDR3: TGTGCCAGCAGCCTCCAAGACAGGGGAAGCGGCGGCTACACCTTC. Encoded protein: CASSLQDRGSGGYTF.

This clone was observed a handful of times. The chain recombines TRBV5-8 with TRBJ2-5; 13 bases line up with TRBD2. Per the germline V gene, CDR1 is SGHTS and CDR2 is YDEGEE. The V gene end was trimmed by 4 bases and the J gene end by 2 bases; junction bases not matched to a gene: 8. The CDR3 has 17 residues. The CDR3 reads CASSLGGLAGAQETQYF. The CDR3 DNA reads TGTGCCAGCAGCCTAGGAGGACTAGCGGGGGCACAAGAGACCCAGTACTTC.

In regard to this clone: This sample also contains other DNA sequences that code for the same CDR3. V and J are TRBV4-3 and TRBJ1-1; tentative D call: TRBD1 (5 bases). This CDR3 region has 14 residues. Germline values: CDR1 LGHNA, CDR2 YSLEER. V was cut by 0 bases and J by 5 bases, with 10 bases left in between. The CDR3 DNA sequence: TGCGCCAGCAGCCAAGAGCAGGGAGGGACTGAAGCTTTCTTT. This encodes CASSQEQGGTEAFF.

The J gene is TRBJ2-7, the V gene TRBV19; D may be TRBD1 (6 bases). The CDR3 runs to 17 residues. Trimming removed 5 bases at V and 0 bases at J, with 20 bases between. Germline V gene data show CDR1 as LNHDA and CDR2 as SQIVND (reference sequence). CDR3 residues: CASSPALSKGVSYEQYF. CDR3 sequence (DNA): TGTGCCAGTAGTCCTGCCCTCTCTAAGGGGGTCTCCTACGAGCAGTACTTC.

The chain has TRBV30 and TRBJ1-2, with D possibly TRBD1 on 6 matching bases. This CDR3 region has 14 residues. The V end was cut by 4 bases, the J end by 2 bases, with 14 bases between. Germline V lookup: CDR1 GTSNPN, CDR2 SVGIG (reference sequence). The CDR3 spells CAWNRDTLNYGYTF. CDR3 sequence (DNA): TGTGCCTGGAATAGGGACACGCTAAACTATGGCTACACCTTC.

V gene TRBV7-2 combines with J gene TRBJ1-4; D ambiguous. The length of the CDR3 is 13 residues. The germline gives CDR1 SGHTA, CDR2 FQGNSA. The ends were cut back, 3 bases at V and 5 bases at J, with 7 bases in the middle. CDR3 coding DNA: TGTGCCAGCAGCTTGGAGGTGAATGAAAAACTGTTTTTT. Its protein product is CASSLEVNEKLFF. Supplemented by reference TRBV7-2 and TRBJ1-4, the full variable domain reads GAGVSQSPSNKVTEKGKDVELRCDPISGHTALYWYRQSLGQGLEFLIYFQGNSAPDKSGLPSDRFSAERTGGSVSTLTIQRTQQEDSAVYLCASSLEVNEKLFFGSGTQLSVL.